The 32 T cell receptor beta chains presented below share a single source sample, sequenced in a study of OX40 agonist ivuxolimab in advanced cancers. Generated by immunoSEQ multiplex PCR, the TCRdb table keeps only in-frame clones and is missing some. Of 45,000 or so clones listed, around four fifths are singletons. Material: CD4+ or CD8+ T cells sorted from blood, obtained in a trial of the OX40 agonist ivuxolimab. The receptor set was obtained from an adult with an advanced solid tumor such as melanoma, head and neck, liver or kidney cancer.

The rearrangement links TRBV19 to TRBJ2-2; TRBD1 might be the D (5 bases). Germline CDR1 LNHDA, CDR2 SQIVND (reference sequence). V shed 3 bases and J shed 5 bases, with 19 bases lying between them. The CDR3 loop spans 17 amino acids. CDR3 sequence reads: CASSIFPGQGPTGELFF. The DNA of the CDR3 is TGTGCCAGTAGTATCTTCCCTGGCCAGGGTCCTACCGGGGAGCTGTTTTTT.

The chain employs TRBV5-6 and TRBJ2-5; TRBD1 agrees at 10 bases. This CDR3 contains 15 residues. Germline trimming cut 5 bases from V and 4 bases from J; bases unmatched to any gene: 8. From germline, CDR1 is SGHDT and CDR2 YYEEEE. The CDR3 bases are TGTGCCAGCAGTAAGACAGGGGGCGGGATAGAGACCCAGTACTTC. Its protein product is CASSKTGGGIETQYF.

In the case of this clone: At one of its ends the junction is not consistent with the germline gene, which may arise from a read error. The chain couples TRBV29-1 to TRBJ2-1; D call uncertain. The CDR3 length is 13 residues. CDR1 and CDR2 from the germline V gene are SQVTM and ANQGSEA. The CDR3 sequence: CSVQDDIYNEQFF. DNA of the CDR3: TGCAGCGTTCAAGACGACATCTACAATGAGCAGTTCTTC.

As DNA, the CDR3 is TGTGCCAGCAGTTACAAGGGCTACGAGCAGTACTTC. Translating it yields CASSYKGYEQYF. The chain combines TRBV6-6 with TRBJ2-7, with D uncertain. V gave up 2 bases and J gave up 3 bases, with 5 bases separating them. This CDR3 spans 12 amino acids. Per germline, CDR1 MNHNY and CDR2 SVGAGI (reference sequence).

V usage is TRBV6-5 and J usage is TRBJ2-5; D unresolved. V was shortened by 6 bases and J by 5 bases, with 13 bases between the two germline ends. Germline CDR1 is MNHEY and CDR2 is SVGAGI. The CDR3 is 13 amino acids. CDR3 region: CASSRPPTETQYF. DNA of the CDR3: TGTGCCAGCAGCAGGCCGCCTACGGAGACCCAGTACTTC.

The V gene is TRBV28, the J gene TRBJ2-1, with D perhaps matching TRBD2 (6 bases). Trimming cost V 8 bases and J 1 base, with 15 bases left between them. This CDR3 spans 15 amino acids. The germline gives CDR1 MDHEN, CDR2 SYDVKM. CDR3 sequence (DNA): TGTGCCAGCGGATACCGGACTACTTCCTACAATGAGCAGTTCTTC. This gives the protein CASGYRTTSYNEQFF.

V gene TRBV6-6 combines with J gene TRBJ1-5; tentative D call: TRBD1 (6 bases). This CDR3 is built from 14 residues. Germline lookup yields CDR1 MNHNY and CDR2 SVGAGI (reference sequence). V was trimmed by 5 bases and J by 4 bases, leaving 12 bases between them. CDR3 coding DNA: TGTGCCAGCAGTATAAGAGGGGGGAATCAGCCCCAGCATTTT. Amino acid sequence: CASSIRGGNQPQHF.

This chain uses TRBV4-2 with TRBJ1-4, with 10 positions matching TRBD1. This CDR3 is 16 amino acids long. With 5 bases clipped from V and 6 bases from J, the junction kept 9 bases outside the gene matches. Germline CDR1 LGHNA, CDR2 YNFKEQ. The CDR3 region is CASSTAGTGAYEKLFF. CDR3 sequence (DNA): TGTGCCAGCAGCACCGCAGGGACAGGGGCTTATGAAAAACTGTTTTTT.

This clone was picked up a small number of times. V is TRBV5-6 and J is TRBJ1-6; D is perhaps TRBD1 (5 bases). There are 13 residues in the CDR3. V was trimmed by 5 bases and J by 7 bases, leaving 10 bases between them. Looked up from germline, CDR1 is SGHDT and CDR2 is YYEEEE. CDR3 nucleotide sequence: TGTGCCAGCAGGGGGGGGTACAATTCACCCCTCCACTTT. This translates into CASRGGYNSPLHF.

The chain has TRBV28 and TRBJ1-2; D possibly corresponds to TRBD1 (6 bases). CDR1 and CDR2 from the germline V gene are MDHEN and SYDVKM. The CDR3 totals 15 residues. Trimming shortened V by 6 bases and J by 6 bases, and 20 bases separated the two germline ends. The CDR3 nucleotides read TGTGCCAGCAGCCCAGTTGTGGGGGGCGTCGATGGCTACACCTTC. This translates into CASSPVVGGVDGYTF.

The chain uses TRBV7-6 and TRBJ2-2; D may be TRBD1 (6 bases). The CDR3 has 15 amino acids. V was cut by 5 bases and J by 1 base, with 11 bases left in between. The V gene's germline CDR1 is SGHVS and CDR2 FNYEAQ. This CDR3 is CASSPGQRNTGELFF. DNA of the CDR3: TGTGCCAGCAGCCCGGGACAACGGAACACCGGGGAGCTGTTTTTT.

The chain employs TRBV4-1 and TRBJ1-1; the D is unclear. This CDR3 spans 15 amino acids. Germline V CDR1 and CDR2: MGHRA, YSYEKL. The V gene lost 0 bases and the J gene lost 3 bases, with 11 bases spanning the gap. The CDR3 is CASSQEILSDTEAFF. The CDR3 DNA is TGCGCCAGCAGCCAAGAAATTCTTTCCGACACTGAAGCTTTCTTT.

V is TRBV19 and J is TRBJ2-3; the D gene could be TRBD1 or TRBD2 (5 bases each). Per germline, CDR1 LNHDA and CDR2 SQIVND (reference sequence). This CDR3 comprises 14 residues. V gave up 1 base and J gave up 9 bases, with 14 bases separating them. The CDR3 DNA is TGTGCCAGTAGTATAGCGGAGAGGGGTAGCACGCAGTATTTT. Amino acids: CASSIAERGSTQYF.

This clone was observed a single time. The chain is built from TRBV27 and TRBJ1-2, with D unclear. The germline CDR1 and CDR2 sequences are MNHEY and SMNVEV (reference sequence). The CDR3 extends over 13 amino acids. Trimming left V 9 bases short and J 3 bases short, with 14 bases between. The CDR3 nucleotides read TGTGCCAGTAGGCTAGGGTGGGACTATGGCTACACCTTC. Amino acids: CASRLGWDYGYTF.

This clone was recorded only once. The V call is TRBV6-6, the J call TRBJ1-1, with D hard to call. Trimming shortened V by 4 bases and J by 3 bases, and 9 bases separated the two germline ends. Germline values: CDR1 MNHNY, CDR2 SVGAGI (reference sequence). CDR3 size: 13 residues. The CDR3 bases are TGTGCCAGCAGTTCCCTCTTAGACACTGAAGCTTTCTTT. It codes for CASSSLLDTEAFF.

The chain joins TRBV2 to TRBJ2-7; no reliable D call. Germline lookup yields CDR1 SNHLY and CDR2 FYNNEI. V lost 3 bases to trimming and J lost 7 bases, with 7 bases between them. CDR3 size: 11 residues. The CDR3 DNA reads TGTGCCAGCAGTGACCCTGGAGAGCAGTACTTC. This gives the protein CASSDPGEQYF.

The V and J genes are TRBV19 and TRBJ1-6; TRBD1 matches 10 bases. The length of the CDR3 is 18 residues. Germline lookup yields CDR1 LNHDA and CDR2 SQIVND (reference sequence). After removal of 4 bases from V and 5 bases from J, the junction contained 11 bases not matched to a gene. DNA for the CDR3: TGTGCCAGTAGTACGACGGCCGGACAGGGGGGGAATAATTCACCCCTCCACTTT. This gives the protein CASSTTAGQGGNNSPLHF.

The chain is built from TRBV7-3 and TRBJ2-3, with TRBD2 identical over 8 bases. This CDR3 comprises 16 residues. The junction had 6 bases not matched to a gene; V was cut back by 2 bases and J by 2 bases. Germline V lookup: CDR1 SGHTA, CDR2 FQGTGA. DNA of the CDR3: TGTGCCAGCAGCTTACGGGGGGGGTACCCCACAGATACGCAGTATTTT. Translation gives CASSLRGGYPTDTQYF.

The V and J genes are TRBV5-8 and TRBJ2-3, with TRBD2 matching 14 bases. With V trimmed by 0 bases and J by 1 base, 7 bases remained unmatched. The germline V gene encodes CDR1 SGHTS and CDR2 YDEGEE. The CDR3 extends over 19 amino acids. CDR3 amino acids: CASSLGLAGGPVGTDTQYF. Written as DNA, the CDR3 is TGTGCCAGCAGCTTGGGACTAGCGGGAGGGCCCGTAGGCACAGATACGCAGTATTTT.

The J gene is TRBJ1-1, the V gene TRBV5-1, with TRBD1 matching over 8 bases. V was pared by 3 bases and J by 5 bases, with 6 bases of the junction left unmatched. The V gene's germline CDR1 is SGHRS and CDR2 YFSETQ. This CDR3 spans 14 amino acids. The DNA for the CDR3 is TGCGCCAGCAGCTACCGGACAGGGAGGACTGAAGCTTTCTTT. As protein: CASSYRTGRTEAFF. The full variable domain, with the rest looked up from reference TRBV5-1 and TRBJ1-1, is KAGVTQTPRYLIKTRGQQVTLSCSPISGHRSVSWYQQTPGQGLQFLFEYFSETQRNKGNFPGRFSGRQFSNSRSEMNVSTLELGDSALYLCASSYRTGRTEAFFGQGTRLTVV.

The gene calls are TRBV15 and TRBJ1-2; the D is unclear. The length of the CDR3 is 13 residues. Per the germline V gene, CDR1 is LNHNV and CDR2 is YYDKDF (reference sequence). Trimming removed 2 bases at V and 2 bases at J, with 6 bases between. Here the CDR3 reads CATSRPGNYGYTF. The CDR3, as DNA: TGTGCCACCAGCAGACCGGGGAACTATGGCTACACCTTC.

This chain uses TRBV11-2 with TRBJ1-2; unclear D gene. The V gene's germline CDR1 is SGHAT and CDR2 FQNNGV. V dropped 1 base and J dropped 6 bases, with 6 bases sitting between them. CDR3 length: 12 amino acids. CDR3 nucleotides: TGTGCCAGCAGCTTAGCTACTGATGGCTACACCTTC. Translation gives CASSLATDGYTF.

The chain joins TRBV6-5 to TRBJ1-5, with 12 positions matching TRBD1. Germline CDR1 reads MNHEY; CDR2 reads SVGAGI. Trimming cost V 9 bases and J 2 bases; bases outside gene matches: 5. This CDR3 spans 15 amino acids. The CDR3 here is CARGQGARGNQPQHF. The CDR3 nucleotides read TGTGCCAGGGGACAGGGGGCGCGGGGCAATCAGCCCCAGCATTTT.

A note on this clone: A read error may account for a junction end that differs from germline. This chain links TRBV6-5 with TRBJ1-3; no definite D call. Germline values: CDR1 MNHEY, CDR2 SVGAGI. The CDR3 is 11 amino acids. The CDR3 region has the DNA TGTGCCAGCAGTAATGGATACACCATATATTTT. It encodes CASSNGYTIYF.

The rearrangement links TRBV18 to TRBJ2-2, with D possibly matching TRBD2 (5 bases). V lost 3 bases and J lost 4, with 12 bases in between. The CDR3 length is 15 residues. CDR1 KGHSH and CDR2 LQKENI come from the germline V gene. In DNA form, the CDR3 reads TGTGCCAGCTCACCCGAGAGGGTTCGCACCGGGGAGCTGTTTTTT. The encoded protein is CASSPERVRTGELFF. Drawing the rest from reference TRBV18 and TRBJ2-2, the complete variable domain is NAGVMQNPRHLVRRRGQEARLRCSPMKGHSHVYWYRQLPEEGLKFMVYLQKENIIDESGMPKERFSAEFPKEGPSILRIQQVVRGDSAAYFCASSPERVRTGELFFGEGSRLTVL.

Points on this clone: A single base separates this from a much larger clone, so it may be a read error. The same CDR3 can be traced to other DNA sequences in this sample. The chain links TRBV27 to TRBJ2-7; D is tentatively TRBD1 or TRBD2 (6 bases each). Trimming took 6 bases from V and 4 from J, leaving 16 bases between them. The CDR3 spans 14 residues. Germline values: CDR1 MNHEY, CDR2 SMNVEV (reference sequence). Written as DNA, the CDR3 is TGTGCCAGCAGGTGGGGGCGGGAAGGATACGAGCAGTACTTC. This sequence encodes CASRWGREGYEQYF.

The genes are TRBV11-1 and TRBJ2-1, with 7 bases matching TRBD1. Germline V gene data show CDR1 as SGHAT and CDR2 as FQDESV (reference sequence). CDR3 length equals 18 residues. V lost 3 bases, J lost 0 bases, and 11 bases stayed unmatched. In DNA form, the CDR3 reads TGTGCCAGCAGCTTGAGGTCGGTCTCAGGGGGCTCCTACAATGAGCAGTTCTTC. It translates to CASSLRSVSGGSYNEQFF.

The chain joins TRBV5-5 to TRBJ2-7, with D possibly being TRBD2 (5 bases). Germline V gene sequence: CDR1 SGHKS, CDR2 YYEKEE (reference sequence). The CDR3 extends over 14 amino acids. The germline V and J ends were trimmed by 2 bases and 4 bases, with 13 bases remaining between them. CDR3 bases: TGTGCCAGCAGCTTTGAGCGGAGATTTTACGAGCAGTACTTC. Translated: CASSFERRFYEQYF.

The chain has TRBV29-1 and TRBJ2-1; D possibly corresponds to TRBD2 (5 bases). CDR1 is SQVTM, CDR2 ANQGSEA, per germline. Deletions cut 5 bases from V and 4 bases from J, with 18 bases between. The CDR3 loop spans 15 amino acids. The CDR3 DNA reads TGCAGCGTTAATGAGCGAGGGCCGGGTTACAATGAGCAGTTCTTC. The encoded protein is CSVNERGPGYNEQFF.

The chain recombines TRBV18 with TRBJ2-7; the D gene is possibly TRBD2 (7 bases). Trimming took off 2 bases at V and 4 bases at J, with 12 bases between the two ends. Per the germline V gene, CDR1 is KGHSH and CDR2 is LQKENI. The length of the CDR3 is 14 residues. The CDR3 reads CASSPGGAAYEQYF. CDR3 sequence (DNA): TGTGCCAGCTCACCAGGGGGGGCCGCATACGAGCAGTACTTC.

The chain employs TRBV6-5 and TRBJ1-4, with a weak D call TRBD1 (5 bases). This CDR3 region has 14 residues. V shed 5 bases and J shed 5 bases, with 12 bases lying between them. Germline V lookup: CDR1 MNHEY, CDR2 SVGAGI. This CDR3 reads CASSTSGGNEKLFF. DNA of the CDR3: TGTGCCAGCAGTACCTCCGGGGGGAATGAAAAACTGTTTTTT.

Concerning this clone itself: Distinct nucleotide sequences in the sample also encode this CDR3. The genes are TRBV19 and TRBJ2-7, with D hard to call. Germline V gene data show CDR1 as LNHDA and CDR2 as SQIVND (reference sequence). The CDR3 runs 12 residues. V was clipped by 5 bases and J by 2 bases, with 7 bases between them. DNA of the CDR3: TGTGCCAGTAGTTCCGTAGCCTACGAGCAGTACTTC. This sequence encodes CASSSVAYEQYF.